This entry lists 25 T cell receptor beta chains sequenced from one sample in a study of shared clonotypes between healthy human individuals. Measured with immunoSEQ multiplex PCR; TCRdb has only the in-frame clones, and not every one. The sample comprises 2 million to 2.5 million clones, just under 95% of which are singletons, and about 0.36% rests with the top ten. The material sequenced was naive CD4+ T cells from PBMCs. Subset: CD45RA+ positively selected. The receptor source for this set is a young man in good health. Some clones in this sample may be carry-over from other donors' samples.

This chain connects TRBV28 to TRBJ2-7, with a weak D call TRBD2 (7 bases). With 3 bases removed from V and 4 bases from J, the gap between germline ends came to 16 bases. This CDR3 spans 15 amino acids. The germline V gene encodes CDR1 MDHEN and CDR2 SYDVKM. The CDR3 nucleotides are TGTGCCAGCAGTTTTTCTACGGGGGGCACGTACGAGCAGTACTTC. It specifies CASSFSTGGTYEQYF. Looking up the rest from reference TRBV28 and TRBJ2-7 gives the full variable domain: DVKVTQSSRYLVKRTGEKVFLECVQDMDHENMFWYRQDPGLGLRLIYFSYDVKMKEKGDIPEGYSVSREKKERFSLILESASTNQTSMYLCASSFSTGGTYEQYFGPGTRLTVT.

The chain links TRBV5-1 to TRBJ1-2; D is possibly TRBD1 (6 bases). Trimming removed 3 bases from V and 8 bases from J, with 17 bases in between. Germline-derived CDR1 and CDR2 are SGHRS and YFSETQ. The CDR3 spans 14 residues. The CDR3 spells CASSSETGAGGYTF. Written as DNA, the CDR3 is TGCGCCAGCAGCTCTGAGACAGGAGCTGGGGGCTACACCTTC.

The J gene is TRBJ2-2, the V gene TRBV5-1; 10 bases map to TRBD2. The CDR3 extends over 15 amino acids. The trim removed 3 bases at V and 7 bases at J, leaving 6 bases unmatched. CDR1 and CDR2 (germline): SGHRS, YFSETQ. CDR3 sequence (DNA): TGCGCCAGCAGCTCTCTAGCGGGAGCGAACGGGGAGCTGTTTTTT. Translating it yields CASSSLAGANGELFF.

The rearrangement joins TRBV5-4 to TRBJ2-3; D remains unclear. Trimming took off 1 base at V and 5 bases at J, with 5 bases between the two ends. The CDR3 length is 12 residues. CDR1 SGHNT and CDR2 YYREEE come from the germline V gene (reference sequence). The CDR3 loop is CASSLSVDTQYF. CDR3 nucleotides: TGTGCCAGCAGCTTGTCTGTAGATACGCAGTATTTT.

The rearrangement links TRBV11-2 to TRBJ2-5, with 9 bases that match TRBD1. CDR3 length: 15 amino acids. The junction had 12 bases not matched to a gene; V was cut back by 5 bases and J by 8 bases. Germline values: CDR1 SGHAT, CDR2 FQNNGV. CDR3 DNA: TGTGCCAGCAGCCCCAAGATGGGACAGGGTGTTACCCAGTACTTC. Its protein product is CASSPKMGQGVTQYF.

This clone has only one observation. The chain recombines TRBV6-6 with TRBJ2-2; D gene ambiguous. The length of the CDR3 is 14 residues. Trimming cost V 7 bases and J 6 bases, with 15 bases left between them. Germline assignment: CDR1 MNHNY and CDR2 SVGAGI (reference sequence). The CDR3 DNA reads TGTGCCAGCAAGAGAGCTACTGGACCCGGGGAGCTGTTTTTT. As protein: CASKRATGPGELFF.

This clone appeared once. V gene TRBV12-5 combines with J gene TRBJ2-1; 10 nucleotides agree with TRBD1. The V segment lost 7 bases and the J segment 7 bases; nucleotides outside the gene matches: 7. Germline V gene sequence: CDR1 LGHNT, CDR2 FRNRAP. The CDR3 has 14 amino acids. The CDR3: CASASDRGENEQFF. The CDR3 nucleotides are TGTGCTAGTGCCTCGGACAGGGGGGAGAATGAGCAGTTCTTC.

The chain combines TRBV4-1 with TRBJ2-2; TRBD2 is a possible D gene (5 bases). This CDR3 has 12 residues. The germline CDR1 and CDR2 sequences are MGHRA and YSYEKL. Trimming took 0 bases from V and 13 from J, leaving 9 bases between them. CDR3 sequence reads: CASSQDRGRLFF. The CDR3 bases are TGCGCCAGCAGCCAAGATCGGGGTAGGCTGTTTTTT.

The rearrangement links TRBV5-4 to TRBJ2-5; D is possibly TRBD1 or TRBD2 (5 bases each). V lost 4 bases, J lost 2 bases, and 21 bases lay in between. The germline V gene encodes CDR1 SGHNT and CDR2 YYREEE (reference sequence). The CDR3 extends over 17 amino acids. DNA of the CDR3: TGTGCCAGCAGCCCACAAGGGCACGGGACGGATCAAGAGACCCAGTACTTC. Protein: CASSPQGHGTDQETQYF.

This chain links TRBV19 with TRBJ2-3; D gene ambiguous. This CDR3 region has 14 residues. Trimming took off 5 bases at V and 2 bases at J, with 11 bases between the two ends. The germline V gene encodes CDR1 LNHDA and CDR2 SQIVND (reference sequence). The CDR3 sequence: CASSVRSLTDTQYF. The DNA of the CDR3 is TGTGCCAGTAGTGTCCGGAGCCTCACAGATACGCAGTATTTT.

V gene TRBV28 combines with J gene TRBJ1-4; the match to TRBD1 covers 8 bases. V dropped 8 bases and J dropped 8; count of bases not matched to a gene: 16. Germline lookup yields CDR1 MDHEN and CDR2 SYDVKM. The CDR3 covers 16 residues. CDR3 sequence reads: CASEWAPRGLGEKLFF. Here the CDR3 DNA reads TGTGCCAGCGAATGGGCTCCCAGGGGGCTCGGAGAAAAACTGTTTTTT.

The chain has TRBV30 and TRBJ2-2; TRBD2 agrees at 8 bases. After removal of 0 bases from V and 3 bases from J, the junction contained 3 bases not matched to a gene. The CDR3 is made up of 15 amino acids. Germline V gene lookup returns CDR1 GTSNPN and CDR2 SVGIG (reference sequence). CDR3 sequence reads: CAWSVLAGDTGELFF. CDR3 in DNA: TGTGCCTGGAGTGTCCTAGCGGGTGACACCGGGGAGCTGTTTTTT.

The chain employs TRBV28 and TRBJ1-3; D gene unclear. Germline V CDR1 and CDR2: MDHEN, SYDVKM. This CDR3 has 15 residues. The V end lost 3 bases, the J end lost 1 base, and 10 bases lay between the germline ends. The CDR3 sequence is CASSFGILSGNTIYF. Here the CDR3 DNA reads TGTGCCAGCAGTTTTGGGATACTGTCTGGAAACACCATATATTTT.

V gene TRBV10-2 combines with J gene TRBJ1-5, with 7 positions matching TRBD1. Looked up from germline, CDR1 is WSHSY and CDR2 is SAAADI. This CDR3 contains 19 residues. J gave up 0 bases and V 5 bases, and 16 bases lay outside the gene matches. The chain's CDR3 is CASSPLMGQRVHSNQPQHF. In nucleotides, the CDR3 is TGCGCCAGCAGTCCTTTAATGGGACAGAGGGTACATAGCAATCAGCCCCAGCATTTT.

This clone has a single count. The chain links TRBV30 to TRBJ2-5; TRBD2 agrees at 9 bases. Germline trimming cut 5 bases from V and 2 bases from J; bases unmatched to any gene: 6. The CDR3 covers 14 residues. CDR1 is GTSNPN and CDR2 is SVGIG in the germline V gene (reference sequence). The CDR3 protein is CAWGREGLQETQYF. In DNA form, the CDR3 reads TGTGCCTGGGGGCGGGAGGGCCTACAAGAGACCCAGTACTTC.

The chain combines TRBV30 with TRBJ2-2, with D uncertain. CDR1 and CDR2 (germline): GTSNPN, SVGIG (reference sequence). CDR3 size: 14 residues. The V gene lost 2 bases and the J gene lost 2 bases, with 9 bases spanning the gap. The DNA of the CDR3 is TGTGCCTGGAGTTTGGGCAGAAACACCGGGGAGCTGTTTTTT. Translation: CAWSLGRNTGELFF.

On this clone itself: The same CDR3 can be traced to other DNA sequences in this sample. V gene TRBV29-1 combines with J gene TRBJ2-3, with D possibly being TRBD1 (5 bases). The CDR3 spans 11 residues. Trimming pared 4 bases from V and 5 bases from J, leaving 7 bases between. CDR1 is SQVTM, CDR2 ANQGSEA, per germline. The CDR3 DNA follows: TGCAGCGTTGTAAGGGGAGATACGCAGTATTTT. This encodes CSVVRGDTQYF.

This chain links TRBV7-6 with TRBJ2-1; possible D gene TRBD1, 5 bases. CDR3 size: 17 residues. In germline, CDR1 is SGHVS, CDR2 FNYEAQ. The V end lost 0 bases, the J end lost 0 bases, and 12 bases lay between the germline ends. The CDR3 DNA follows: TGTGCCAGCAGCTTAGCTTACCGACAGAGCTCCTACAATGAGCAGTTCTTC. Its protein is CASSLAYRQSSYNEQFF. The full variable domain, its missing parts supplied by reference TRBV7-6 and TRBJ2-1, is GAGVSQSPRYKVTKRGQDVALRCDPISGHVSLYWYRQALGQGPEFLTYFNYEAQQDKSGLPNDRFSAERPEGSISTLTIQRTEQRDSAMYRCASSLAYRQSSYNEQFFGPGTRLTVL.

This clone appeared once. The genes are TRBV14 and TRBJ1-1; no firm D call. Germline V CDR1 and CDR2: SGHDN, FVKESK. V lost 5 bases and J lost 9, with 16 bases in between. This CDR3 spans 13 amino acids. The CDR3 is CASSSVGLYKAFF. As DNA, the CDR3 is TGTGCCAGCAGCTCCGTAGGGCTTTATAAAGCTTTCTTT.

The J gene is TRBJ2-5, the V gene TRBV29-1; D is perhaps TRBD2 (6 bases). The V end was cut by 7 bases, the J end by 5 bases, with 14 bases between. The CDR3 has 12 amino acids. In germline, CDR1 is SQVTM, CDR2 ANQGSEA. CDR3 region: CSAFGGEETQYF. The CDR3 DNA sequence: TGCAGCGCTTTCGGGGGTGAGGAGACCCAGTACTTC.

The CDR3 bases are TGTGCCAGCAGCAAAACGGGACTACTTCTTCAAGGGGGCCAGTACTTC. It translates to CASSKTGLLLQGGQYF. The gene calls are TRBV14 and TRBJ2-5, with D maybe TRBD2 (7 bases). Germline CDR1 is SGHDN and CDR2 is FVKESK. Between the trimmed V and J ends, which lost 5 bases and 10 bases, there was a span of 26 bases. The CDR3 sequence is 16 residues long. The complete variable domain, with remaining parts taken from reference TRBV14 and TRBJ2-5, reads EAGVTQFPSHSVIEKGQTVTLRCDPISGHDNLYWYRRVMGKEIKFLLHFVKESKQDESGMPNNRFLAERTGGTYSTLKVQPAELEDSGVYFCASSKTGLLLQGGQYFGPGTRLLVL.

This sequence joins TRBV15 and TRBJ2-3; 7 nucleotides agree with TRBD1. The CDR3 spans 16 residues. Germline values: CDR1 LNHNV, CDR2 YYDKDF (reference sequence). Losses at the gene ends were 5 bases for V and 2 bases for J; bases not matched to a gene: 10. The CDR3 reads CATSRGGSTNTDTQYF. CDR3 in DNA: TGTGCCACCAGCCGAGGGGGCTCCACGAACACAGATACGCAGTATTTT.

The chain has TRBV28 and TRBJ1-3, with D uncertain. Per germline, CDR1 MDHEN and CDR2 SYDVKM. V was cut by 8 bases and J by 3 bases, with 14 bases left in between. The CDR3 is made up of 14 amino acids. CDR3 protein: CASFGLSFGNTIYF. CDR3 bases: TGTGCCAGCTTCGGACTCTCGTTTGGAAACACCATATATTTT.

The chain recombines TRBV19 with TRBJ2-7, with 7 bases identical to TRBD2. CDR3 length: 15 residues. Unmatched junction bases numbered 8, after V lost 5 bases and J lost 1 base. The V gene's germline CDR1 is LNHDA and CDR2 SQIVND (reference sequence). CDR3: CASSSGGSGSYEQYF. For the CDR3, the DNA is TGTGCCAGTAGTTCGGGCGGGAGTGGTTCCTACGAGCAGTACTTC.

The CDR3 loop is CASSNQEGGSGWGYEQYF. The CDR3 DNA sequence: TGCGCCAGCAGCAACCAGGAAGGGGGATCCGGCTGGGGGTACGAGCAGTACTTC. This sequence joins TRBV5-1 and TRBJ2-7, with D maybe TRBD1 (6 bases). V was pared by 4 bases and J by 4 bases, with 27 bases between. The CDR3 has 18 amino acids. Per germline, CDR1 SGHRS and CDR2 YFSETQ.